This T cell receptor beta chain was profiled in a study of T-cell reconstitution after alpha-beta-depleted transplantation in children. This clonotype was seen many times. Its antigen is undetermined. This sample's TCRbeta library carried unique molecular identifier barcodes. TCRdb re-analysed the PCR reads in MiXCR, keeping a single row per CDR3 protein. Among under 150,000 distinct CDR3 sequences, roughly 10% were seen once, and the ten largest hold about 25%. This CDR3 has 14 residues. Trimming removed 6 bases from V and 0 bases from J; junction bases left unmatched: 4. CDR1 ENHRY and CDR2 SYGVKD come from the germline V gene. Overall study findings and caveats: Newly generated T cells supplied most T-cell counts and diversity one year post-transplant. Alpha-beta T cells about two months after transplant reportedly derived from several hundred expanded graft clones.

Source: PBMCs, mostly from graft donor cells, taken 180 days after TCRalphabeta/CD19-depleted stem cell transplant. The TCR originated in a girl under two years old who had a stem cell transplant for combined immunodeficiency, so the T cells may come from the graft donor. This sequence joins TRBV10-3 and TRBJ1-2; 7 bases align to TRBD1. The CDR3, as DNA: TGTGCCATCAGGCCGGGACAGTCTAACTATGGCTACACCTTC. This sequence encodes CAIRPGQSNYGYTF.